A single count supports the clone carrying this T cell receptor (beta chain). This entry is derived from a study of cytotoxic CD8 clonotypes in ibrutinib-treated CLL. Some clones are missing from TCRdb's copy, which holds only in-frame ones; the method was immunoSEQ multiplex PCR. The sample shows approximately 200,000 clones, around three quarters of them seen only once. CDR3 length equals 13 residues. Germline CDR1 is LNHDA and CDR2 is SQIVND (reference sequence). Trimming left V 2 bases short and J 5 bases short, with 10 bases between. The receptor's source is a human donor with chronic lymphocytic leukemia. The starting material was PBMCs, obtained after 24 months of ibrutinib treatment. V usage is TRBV19 and J usage is TRBJ2-7, with D tentatively TRBD2 (6 bases). CDR3 sequence: CASSIPGGNEQYF. Written as DNA, the CDR3 is TGTGCCAGTAGTATACCCGGGGGTAACGAGCAGTACTTC.